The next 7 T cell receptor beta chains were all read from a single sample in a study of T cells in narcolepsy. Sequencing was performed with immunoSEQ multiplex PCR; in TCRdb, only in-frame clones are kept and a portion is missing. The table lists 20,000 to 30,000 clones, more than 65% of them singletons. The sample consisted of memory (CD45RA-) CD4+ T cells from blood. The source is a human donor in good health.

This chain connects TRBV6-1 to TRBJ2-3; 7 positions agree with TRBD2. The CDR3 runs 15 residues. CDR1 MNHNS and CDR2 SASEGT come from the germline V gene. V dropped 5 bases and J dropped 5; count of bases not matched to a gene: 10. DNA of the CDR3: TGTGCCAGCAGTTTGGGGGGGTTACTGGAAGATACGCAGTATTTT. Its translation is CASSLGGLLEDTQYF.

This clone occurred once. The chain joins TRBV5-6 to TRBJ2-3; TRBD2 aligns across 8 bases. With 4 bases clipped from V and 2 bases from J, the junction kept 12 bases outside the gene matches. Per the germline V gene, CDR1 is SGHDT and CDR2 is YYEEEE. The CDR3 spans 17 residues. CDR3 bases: TGTGCCAGCAGCCGGCCTCGGGCTAGCGGGTACACAGATACGCAGTATTTT. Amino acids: CASSRPRASGYTDTQYF.

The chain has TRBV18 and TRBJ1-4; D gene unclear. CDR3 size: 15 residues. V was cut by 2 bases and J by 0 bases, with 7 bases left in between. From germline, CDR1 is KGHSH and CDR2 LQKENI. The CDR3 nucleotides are TGTGCCAGCTCACCAATGAGGTCAACTAATGAAAAACTGTTTTTT. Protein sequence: CASSPMRSTNEKLFF. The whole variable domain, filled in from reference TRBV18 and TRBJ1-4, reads NAGVMQNPRHLVRRRGQEARLRCSPMKGHSHVYWYRQLPEEGLKFMVYLQKENIIDESGMPKERFSAEFPKEGPSILRIQQVVRGDSAAYFCASSPMRSTNEKLFFGSGTQLSVL.

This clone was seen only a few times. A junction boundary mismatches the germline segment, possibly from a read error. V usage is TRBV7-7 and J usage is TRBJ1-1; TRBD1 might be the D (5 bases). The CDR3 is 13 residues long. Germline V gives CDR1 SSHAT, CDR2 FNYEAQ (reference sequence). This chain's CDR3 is CASSLDSNTEAFF. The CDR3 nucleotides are TGTGCTAGCAGCTTAGACAGCAACACTGAAGCTTTCTTT.

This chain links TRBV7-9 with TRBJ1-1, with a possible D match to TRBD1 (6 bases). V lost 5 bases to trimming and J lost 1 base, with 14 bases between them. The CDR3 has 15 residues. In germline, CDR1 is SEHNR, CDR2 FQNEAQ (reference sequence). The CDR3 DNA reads TGTGCCAGCAGCCGACTGGGACAAACGAACACTGAAGCTTTCTTT. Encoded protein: CASSRLGQTNTEAFF.

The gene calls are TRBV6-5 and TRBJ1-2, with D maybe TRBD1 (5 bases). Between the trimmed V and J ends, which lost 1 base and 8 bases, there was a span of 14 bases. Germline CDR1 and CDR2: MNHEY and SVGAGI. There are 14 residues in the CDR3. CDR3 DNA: TGTGCCAGCAGTTACTTCAGGGAGGGATTCGGCTACACCTTC. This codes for CASSYFREGFGYTF.

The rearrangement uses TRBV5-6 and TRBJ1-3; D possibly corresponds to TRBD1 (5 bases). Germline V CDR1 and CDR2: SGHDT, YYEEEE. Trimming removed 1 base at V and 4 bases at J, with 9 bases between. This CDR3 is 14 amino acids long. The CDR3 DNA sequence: TGTGCCAGCAGCTTGTACGGGGCAGGAAACACCATATATTTT. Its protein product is CASSLYGAGNTIYF.